This TCR beta chain was obtained from a study of persistence of HIV-infected CD4 T cells. Sequencing used immunoSEQ version 4 in survey mode. Sequencing was performed with immunoSEQ multiplex PCR; in TCRdb, only in-frame clones are kept and a portion is missing. This table has roughly 35,000 clones, roughly 86% appearing once. Cells were stimulated nonspecifically with anti-CD3/anti-CD28 magnetic beads. Sorting of responding CD4+ T cells relied on upregulated CD40 ligand together with CD69. On this clone: Its specificity is not known.

The sequenced sample was CD4+ T cells sorted from PBMCs after approximately 19-hour stimulation, obtained from a patient who received antiretroviral therapy. This receptor was identified in an adult man with HIV who was CMV-seropositive.

The CDR3 DNA reads as TGTGCCAGCAGCTTACGGGGGTGGACAGCGGGAAGGGATGAGCAGTTCTTC. Protein sequence: CASSLRGWTAGRDEQFF. The J gene is TRBJ2-1, the V gene TRBV7-2, with D possibly being TRBD2 (7 bases). V shed 2 bases and J shed 8 bases, with 22 bases lying between them. The CDR3 sequence is 17 residues long. Per the germline V gene, CDR1 is SGHTA and CDR2 is FQGNSA.